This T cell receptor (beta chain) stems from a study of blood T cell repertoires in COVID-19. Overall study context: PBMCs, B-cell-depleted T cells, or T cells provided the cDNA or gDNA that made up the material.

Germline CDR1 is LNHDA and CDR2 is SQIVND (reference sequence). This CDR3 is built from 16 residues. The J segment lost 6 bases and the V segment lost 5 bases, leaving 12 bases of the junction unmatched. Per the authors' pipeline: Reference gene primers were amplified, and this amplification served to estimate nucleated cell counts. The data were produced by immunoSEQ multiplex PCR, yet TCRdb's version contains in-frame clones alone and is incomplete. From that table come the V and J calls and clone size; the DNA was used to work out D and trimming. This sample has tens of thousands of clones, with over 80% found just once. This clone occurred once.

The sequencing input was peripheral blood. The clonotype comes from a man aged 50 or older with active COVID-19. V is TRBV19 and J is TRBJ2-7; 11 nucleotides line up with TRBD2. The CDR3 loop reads CASSPLAGGLRGEQYF. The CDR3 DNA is TGTGCCAGTAGTCCCCTAGCGGGGGGCCTCCGGGGCGAGCAGTACTTC.